This entry lists 21 T cell receptor beta chains sequenced from one sample in a study of blood T cell repertoires in COVID-19. Generated by immunoSEQ multiplex PCR, the TCRdb table keeps only in-frame clones and is missing some. The sample consists of more than 75,000 clones, approximately 90% of them appearing once. The sequencing input was peripheral blood. The receptors derive from a middle-aged man with acute or convalescent COVID-19.

V gene TRBV9 combines with J gene TRBJ2-3; D is undetermined. This CDR3 region has 12 residues. V lost 5 bases, J lost 4 bases, and 8 bases lay in between. Looked up from germline, CDR1 is SGDLS and CDR2 is YYNGEE. The CDR3 nucleotides are TGTGCCAGCAGTCCTACCTCAGATACGCAGTATTTT. This gives the protein CASSPTSDTQYF. Supplemented by reference TRBV9 and TRBJ2-3, the full variable domain reads DSGVTQTPKHLITATGQRVTLRCSPRSGDLSVYWYQQSLDQGLQFLIQYYNGEERAKGNILERFSAQQFPDLHSELNLSSLELGDSALYFCASSPTSDTQYFGPGTRLTVL.

This sequence joins TRBV4-1 and TRBJ2-1; D may be TRBD2 (5 bases). Germline CDR1 reads MGHRA; CDR2 reads YSYEKL. The CDR3 has 13 amino acids. Trimming shortened V by 0 bases and J by 9 bases, and 9 bases separated the two germline ends. CDR3 residues: CASSQESSGEQFF. The CDR3 DNA is TGCGCCAGCAGCCAAGAGTCCAGCGGTGAGCAGTTCTTC.

The genes are TRBV5-1 and TRBJ2-1; TRBD1 agrees at 12 bases. Germline V gene sequence: CDR1 SGHRS, CDR2 YFSETQ. Trimming removed 0 bases from V and 6 bases from J; junction bases left unmatched: 4. CDR3 length equals 16 residues. The CDR3 DNA reads TGCGCCAGCAGCTTGGCGGGACAGGGGGCCATCAATGAGCAGTTCTTC. This codes for CASSLAGQGAINEQFF.

The rearrangement uses TRBV4-1 and TRBJ2-3; 8 bases align to TRBD2. Germline V gives CDR1 MGHRA, CDR2 YSYEKL. The CDR3 length is 15 residues. Trimming took 0 bases from V and 5 from J; bases not matched to a gene: 4. CDR3 region: CASSQEGTSKDTQYF. The CDR3 bases are TGCGCCAGCAGCCAAGAAGGGACTAGTAAAGATACGCAGTATTTT.

The CDR3 DNA follows: TGTGCCAGCAGCTCTGATCCTAGCGGGGGGCCCACAGATACGCAGTATTTT. Translated: CASSSDPSGGPTDTQYF. The chain is built from TRBV5-5 and TRBJ2-3; 11 bases line up with TRBD2. This CDR3 has 17 residues. Trimming removed 3 bases from V and 2 bases from J; junction bases left unmatched: 8. Per germline, CDR1 SGHKS and CDR2 YYEKEE (reference sequence).

The chain joins TRBV12-3 or TRBV12-4 to TRBJ1-4; D not resolved. Trimming cost V 6 bases and J 3 bases, with 8 bases left between them. CDR3 size: 13 residues. CDR3 nucleotide sequence: TGTGCCAGCAGAAACGGGGCTAATGAAAAACTGTTTTTT. This encodes CASRNGANEKLFF.

CDR3 amino acids: CASSLSSGSTYEQYF. The CDR3, as DNA: TGTGCCAGCAGTTTATCCTCAGGATCGACCTACGAGCAGTACTTC. The chain uses TRBV27 and TRBJ2-7; D is unresolved. This CDR3 is built from 15 residues. The ends were cut back, 0 bases at V and 2 bases at J, with 11 bases in the middle. The germline V gene encodes CDR1 MNHEY and CDR2 SMNVEV (reference sequence).

The V and J genes are TRBV5-1 and TRBJ1-4, with a possible D match to TRBD1 (5 bases). This CDR3 has 15 amino acids. Germline V gene sequence: CDR1 SGHRS, CDR2 YFSETQ. Trimming pared 4 bases from V and 5 bases from J, leaving 15 bases between. The CDR3 nucleotides read TGCGCCAGCAGCCGCGGGGACGGAACGAATGAAAAACTGTTTTTT. It specifies CASSRGDGTNEKLFF.

This clone showed up just a few times. The chain is built from TRBV11-2 and TRBJ2-5; the D gene is possibly TRBD2 (6 bases). The CDR3 is 17 amino acids. The V and J ends lost 1 base and 4 bases respectively, with 19 bases between them. Germline CDR1 and CDR2: SGHAT and FQNNGV. The CDR3: CASSLGSLEGGGETQYF. In DNA, the CDR3 is TGTGCCAGCAGCTTAGGGTCTTTGGAGGGAGGAGGAGAGACCCAGTACTTC.

The genes are TRBV12-3 or TRBV12-4 and TRBJ2-1; D is possibly TRBD1 (6 bases). V was cut by 4 bases and J by 2 bases, with 6 bases left in between. This CDR3 comprises 13 residues. The CDR3 DNA reads TGTGCCAGCAGTTGGGGGCCCTACAATGAGCAGTTCTTC. This encodes CASSWGPYNEQFF.

The V and J genes are TRBV6-4 and TRBJ1-5, with D tentatively TRBD1 (5 bases). This CDR3 contains 13 residues. V was clipped by 4 bases and J by 5 bases, with 9 bases between them. Germline CDR1 and CDR2: MRHNA and SNTAGT. The CDR3 coding sequence is TGTGCCAGCAGTGCGGGCAGGGATCAGCCCCAGCATTTT. Encoded protein: CASSAGRDQPQHF.

The chain employs TRBV24-1 and TRBJ2-7, with D possibly TRBD1 on 6 matching bases. Germline-derived CDR1 and CDR2 are KGHDR and SFDVKD. Between the trimmed V and J ends, which lost 1 base and 4 bases, there was a span of 16 bases. The CDR3 covers 16 residues. This CDR3 is CATSDFQDRTFYEQYV. In DNA, the CDR3 is TGTGCCACCAGTGATTTCCAGGACAGAACTTTTTACGAGCAGTACGTC.

This chain connects TRBV28 to TRBJ2-3; TRBD1 agrees at 7 bases. The junction had 10 bases not matched to a gene; V was cut back by 3 bases and J by 1 base. The germline V gene encodes CDR1 MDHEN and CDR2 SYDVKM. The CDR3 has 17 residues. The CDR3 DNA follows: TGTGCCAGCAGTTTGTTCCTTCAGGGGGAAGGCACAGATACGCAGTATTTT. Its protein is CASSLFLQGEGTDTQYF.

This chain connects TRBV27 to TRBJ1-1; D is undetermined. Germline V CDR1 and CDR2: MNHEY, SMNVEV (reference sequence). The CDR3 runs 15 residues. Trimming shortened V by 5 bases and J by 0 bases, and 13 bases separated the two germline ends. CDR3 in DNA: TGTGCCAGCAGTACCAACCCAACAGTGAACACTGAAGCTTTCTTT. This gives the protein CASSTNPTVNTEAFF.

This chain links TRBV7-9 with TRBJ2-1; D is uncertain. Trimming removed 4 bases from V and 6 bases from J, with 10 bases in between. The CDR3 covers 13 residues. Germline V gene sequence: CDR1 SEHNR, CDR2 FQNEAQ (reference sequence). CDR3 protein: CASSSLEINEQFF. Written as DNA, the CDR3 is TGTGCCAGCAGCTCTTTAGAAATCAATGAGCAGTTCTTC.

This chain links TRBV7-9 with TRBJ1-2, with 9 nucleotides matching TRBD1. After removal of 5 bases from V and 7 bases from J, the junction contained 5 bases not matched to a gene. Germline V gives CDR1 SEHNR, CDR2 FQNEAQ (reference sequence). The CDR3 loop spans 13 amino acids. CDR3 in amino acids: CASSGTGTGGYTF. CDR3 coding DNA: TGTGCCAGCAGCGGGACAGGGACTGGTGGCTACACCTTC.

The chain combines TRBV4-3 with TRBJ2-2, with 13 bases fitting TRBD2. The CDR3 loop spans 16 amino acids. From germline, CDR1 is LGHNA and CDR2 YSLEER. V shed 3 bases and J 5 bases; nucleotides not matched to a gene: 3. CDR3 in DNA: TGCGCCAGCAGCCAGAGGACTAGCGGGGGTACCGGGGAGCTGTTTTTT. It is translated as CASSQRTSGGTGELFF.

This clone was observed a handful of times. V and J are TRBV6-1 and TRBJ2-3; TRBD1 is a possible D gene (6 bases). V lost 2 bases to trimming and J lost 2 bases, with 11 bases between them. Germline V lookup: CDR1 MNHNS, CDR2 SASEGT. The CDR3 covers 15 residues. CDR3: CASSEWDTFTDTQYF. CDR3 nucleotide sequence: TGTGCCAGCAGTGAATGGGACACCTTCACAGATACGCAGTATTTT.

This chain connects TRBV9 to TRBJ2-5; 8 positions match TRBD2. CDR1 SGDLS and CDR2 YYNGEE come from the germline V gene. This CDR3 has 14 residues. Losses at the gene ends were 4 bases for V and 5 bases for J; bases not matched to a gene: 7. The DNA for the CDR3 is TGTGCCAGCAGCCCGGGGGGGCCGGTGGAGACCCAGTACTTC. It yields the protein CASSPGGPVETQYF.

The gene calls are TRBV12-3 or TRBV12-4 and TRBJ1-2, with D possibly matching TRBD1 (5 bases). The CDR3 runs to 13 residues. Trimming cost V 6 bases and J 8 bases, with 16 bases left between them. The CDR3 region has the DNA TGTGCCAGCAGACCGCAGGGCCGCCAAGGCTACACCTTC. Protein sequence: CASRPQGRQGYTF.

The rearrangement uses TRBV30 and TRBJ2-1; D is perhaps TRBD1 (5 bases). Trimming took off 4 bases at V and 8 bases at J, with 15 bases between the two ends. From germline, CDR1 is GTSNPN and CDR2 SVGIG (reference sequence). The CDR3 extends over 13 amino acids. In DNA, the CDR3 is TGTGCCTGGAATCCCCAGGGAAGAGATGAGCAGTTCTTC. Translated, it gives CAWNPQGRDEQFF.